This T cell receptor beta chain came from a study of breast tumors, draining lymph nodes, adjacent tissues. TCRdb re-analysed the multiplex PCR reads in MiXCR, keeping a single row per CDR3 protein. The sample has about 140,000 distinct CDR3 sequences, 30% to 35% seen once; the top ten hold approximately 2.3%. The lymph nodes were axillary draining lymph nodes from breast cancer patients. With regard to this clonotype: Its antigen remains unidentified. A single base separates this from a much larger clone, so it may be a read error.

Germline loops: CDR1 SGHRS, CDR2 YFSETQ. The CDR3 is made up of 14 amino acids. Whole-study findings and limits: Tumors had less TCR diversity than lymph nodes, more than nontumor tissue.

This receptor was taken from a female donor with breast cancer. Some clones in this sample may be carry-over from other donors' samples. Source material: axillary lymph node tissue. This chain uses TRBV5-1 with TRBJ1-4, with a weak D call TRBD1 (6 bases). CDR3 residues: CAGSLEGGNEKLFF. The CDR3 DNA reads as TGCGCCGGCAGCTTGGAGGGGGGGAATGAAAAACTGTTTTTT.